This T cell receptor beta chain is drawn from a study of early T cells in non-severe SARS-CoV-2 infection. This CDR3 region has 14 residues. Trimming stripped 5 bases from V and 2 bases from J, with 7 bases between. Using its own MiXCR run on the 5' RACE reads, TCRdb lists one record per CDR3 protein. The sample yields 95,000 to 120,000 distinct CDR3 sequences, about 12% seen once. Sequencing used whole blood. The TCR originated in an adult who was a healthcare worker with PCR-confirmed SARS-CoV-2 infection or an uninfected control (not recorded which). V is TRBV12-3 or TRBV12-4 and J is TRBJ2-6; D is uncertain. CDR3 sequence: CASSPVTGANVLTF. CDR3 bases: TGTGCCAGCAGTCCCGTCACTGGGGCCAACGTCCTGACTTTC.